This record covers a single T cell receptor (beta chain). Its antigen remains unidentified. The naive CD8 fraction comprised CD45RO-negative cells positively selected for CCR7 and excluded terminally differentiated effector memory CD45RA+ cells. The protocol was immunoSEQ multiplex PCR, while the TCRdb copy is restricted to in-frame clones and leaves out a portion. The table lists about 2.2 million clones, 85% to 95% of them singletons, with 1.5% to 2% in the top ten. Germline V gives CDR1 WSHSY, CDR2 SAAADI. Trimming took off 10 bases at V and 0 bases at J, with 11 bases between the two ends. The CDR3 is made up of 13 amino acids. The data are from a study of shared clonotypes between healthy human individuals. Study summary: Serving as donors were a couple of women and a few men, whose ages spanned 18 to 49. Every donor yielded three CD4 naive, three CD4 memory, two CD8 naive and one CD8 memory plate.

Findings and limits, study-wide: Several donors shared approximately 5% of their naive CD4 clonotypes.

The sequence derives from a man aged 18-30 years in good health. Some clones in this sample may be carry-over from other donors' samples. The V and J genes are TRBV10-2 and TRBJ2-3; either TRBD1 or TRBD2 may supply D (5 bases each). The sequencing sample was made of naive CD8+ T cells from PBMCs. DNA for the CDR3: TGCGCCACCTTGGGACGGAGCACAGATACGCAGTATTTT. Translation gives CATLGRSTDTQYF.